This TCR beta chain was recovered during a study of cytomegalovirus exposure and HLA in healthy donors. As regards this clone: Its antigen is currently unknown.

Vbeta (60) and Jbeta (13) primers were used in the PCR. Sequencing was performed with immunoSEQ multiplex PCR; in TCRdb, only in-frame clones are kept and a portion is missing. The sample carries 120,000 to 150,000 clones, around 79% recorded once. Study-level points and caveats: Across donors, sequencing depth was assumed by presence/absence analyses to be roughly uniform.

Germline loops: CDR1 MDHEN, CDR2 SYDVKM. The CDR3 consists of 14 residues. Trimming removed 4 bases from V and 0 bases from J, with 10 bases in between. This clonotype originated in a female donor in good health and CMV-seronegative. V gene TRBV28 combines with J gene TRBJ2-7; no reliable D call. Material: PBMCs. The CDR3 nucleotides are TGTGCCAGCAGTTCCGCCGGGTCCTCCTACGAGCAGTACTTC. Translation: CASSSAGSSYEQYF. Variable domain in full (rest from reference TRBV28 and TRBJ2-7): DVKVTQSSRYLVKRTGEKVFLECVQDMDHENMFWYRQDPGLGLRLIYFSYDVKMKEKGDIPEGYSVSREKKERFSLILESASTNQTSMYLCASSSAGSSYEQYFGPGTRLTVT.